This passage covers 22 T cell receptor beta chains from one sample sequenced in a study of CD8+CD57+ T cells in acquired aplastic anemia. All patients picked for sequencing had shown, by flow cytometry, an expansion of CD8+CD57+ cells. The TCR beta profiling, which covered VDJ combination and CDR3 sequence, was carried out using genomic DNA as the template. TCRdb independently ran MiXCR on the reads; one entry per CDR3 protein. The sample carries 150,000 or so distinct CDR3 sequences, more than 45% recorded once. The sequenced sample consisted of sorted CD4+, CD8+, or CD8+CD57+ T cells (not recorded which) from PBMCs. These receptors were taken from a human donor with aplastic anemia.

A word on this clonotype: At one of its ends the junction is not consistent with the germline gene, which may arise from a read error. The chain joins TRBV6-2 or TRBV6-3 to TRBJ2-2; D is perhaps TRBD2 (5 bases). Germline CDR1 and CDR2: MNHEY and SVGEGT. There are 13 residues in the CDR3. CDR3 coding DNA: TGTGCCAGCAGTTCTCTAGCTGGTGGGGAGCTGCTTTTT. Encoded protein: CASSSLAGGELLF.

This clonotype was found many times. The CDR3 reads CASSAQGIGELFF. The CDR3 DNA follows: TGTGCCAGCAGTGCTCAGGGAATCGGGGAGCTGTTTTTT. This chain joins TRBV6-1 and TRBJ2-2; tentative D call: TRBD1 (5 bases). This CDR3 spans 13 amino acids. CDR1 is MNHNS and CDR2 is SASEGT in the germline V gene. Trimming pared 4 bases from V and 7 bases from J, leaving 10 bases between.

The CDR3 DNA reads as TGTGCCAGCAGTGAAGAAAGACTAGCGGGAGGGCCGGGAGAGACCCAGTACTTC. It encodes CASSEERLAGGPGETQYF. V is TRBV6-1 and J is TRBJ2-5; TRBD2 aligns across 14 bases. V was pared by 1 base and J by 4 bases, with 8 bases of the junction left unmatched. CDR1 and CDR2 (germline): MNHNS, SASEGT. This CDR3 has 18 residues.

This clonotype appeared many times. This chain links TRBV12-3 or TRBV12-4 with TRBJ1-6; D might be TRBD1 (6 bases). With 6 bases removed from V and 7 bases from J, the gap between germline ends came to 13 bases. The CDR3 contains 14 residues. The CDR3 region has the DNA TGTGCCAGCAGAGGGGGACAACCCAATTCACCCCTCCACTTT. Its protein is CASRGGQPNSPLHF.

Note on this clonotype: The junction shows a germline mismatch at one end, possibly a read error. This chain links TRBV5-1 with TRBJ2-2; TRBD2 might be the D (5 bases). The CDR3 contains 16 residues. The germline CDR1 and CDR2 sequences are SGHRS and YFSETQ. The CDR3 sequence is CASSLAAGLGTGELSF. The DNA of the CDR3 is TGCGCCAGCAGCTTGGCCGCGGGTTTGGGCACCGGGGAGCTGTCTTTC.

The chain couples TRBV7-9 to TRBJ2-7; no reliable D call. The CDR3 has 12 residues. The germline gives CDR1 SEHNR, CDR2 FQNEAQ (reference sequence). V was trimmed by 1 base and J by 7 bases, leaving 8 bases between them. The CDR3 region is CASSLGQAEQYF. In DNA form, the CDR3 reads TGTGCCAGCAGCTTAGGGCAGGCTGAGCAGTACTTC.

V and J are TRBV7-2 and TRBJ1-2; D call uncertain. V gave up 5 bases and J gave up 8 bases, with 15 bases separating them. Germline V lookup: CDR1 SGHTA, CDR2 FQGNSA. The CDR3 covers 13 residues. The CDR3, as DNA: TGTGCCAGCAGCCTGAACCAAGGGCGCGGCTACACCTTC. It codes for CASSLNQGRGYTF.

This chain connects TRBV20-1 to TRBJ2-5; D call uncertain. Trimming shortened V by 3 bases and J by 3 bases, and 8 bases separated the two germline ends. CDR1 and CDR2 (germline): DFQATT, SNEGSKA (reference sequence). CDR3 length equals 12 residues. The CDR3 protein is CSASGSEETQYF. In nucleotides, the CDR3 is TGCAGTGCTAGCGGAAGCGAAGAGACCCAGTACTTC.

This clonotype was counted only a few times. The genes are TRBV18 and TRBJ2-2; 7 bases line up with TRBD1. Germline CDR1 and CDR2: KGHSH and LQKENI. This CDR3 has 14 amino acids. V gave up 3 bases and J gave up 6 bases; unmatched junction bases: 4. Written as DNA, the CDR3 is TGTGCCAGCTCACCCCTTCAGGGGGCCGGGGAGCTGTTTTTT. It yields the protein CASSPLQGAGELFF.

The chain couples TRBV24-1 to TRBJ2-3, with D possibly matching TRBD2 (5 bases). Trimming shortened V by 3 bases and J by 2 bases, and 8 bases separated the two germline ends. Germline V gives CDR1 KGHDR, CDR2 SFDVKD. The length of the CDR3 is 14 residues. In DNA form, the CDR3 reads TGTGCCACCAGTGATGCGGACTTCACAGATACGCAGTATTTT. It translates to CATSDADFTDTQYF.

The rearrangement uses TRBV6-5 and TRBJ1-2; D gene unclear. This CDR3 spans 15 amino acids. V gave up 0 bases and J gave up 7 bases, with 15 bases separating them. Germline loops: CDR1 MNHEY, CDR2 SVGAGI. CDR3 region: CASSYSAPMGSGYTF. The CDR3 DNA sequence: TGTGCCAGCAGTTACTCAGCCCCGATGGGGAGTGGCTACACCTTC.

The chain employs TRBV5-1 and TRBJ1-1; D is undetermined. CDR1 and CDR2 from the germline V gene are SGHRS and YFSETQ. This CDR3 spans 13 amino acids. V shed 1 base and J shed 3 bases, with 7 bases lying between them. The CDR3 nucleotides are TGCGCCAGCAGCTTGTTTGGCTACACTGAAGCTTTCTTT. It translates to CASSLFGYTEAFF.

Concerning this clonotype itself: A read error is possible here, since a much larger clone lies one base away. This chain links TRBV6-4 with TRBJ1-5; D possibly corresponds to TRBD1 (5 bases). This CDR3 has 16 amino acids. V was clipped by 4 bases and J by 6 bases, with 19 bases between them. The germline V gene encodes CDR1 MRHNA and CDR2 SNTAGT. CDR3 amino acids: CASSGSGSPGVQPQHF. CDR3 bases: TGTGCCAGCAGTGGCTCCGGGTCGCCGGGGGTTCAGCCCCAGCATTTT.

There are many counts of this clonotype. V gene TRBV24-1 combines with J gene TRBJ1-5; D unclear. The CDR3 length is 14 residues. The germline V gene encodes CDR1 KGHDR and CDR2 SFDVKD. V gave up 9 bases and J gave up 5 bases, with 16 bases separating them. CDR3 bases: TGTGCCACCCATATGTGGGATGGGCATCAGCCCCAGCATTTT. Translated: CATHMWDGHQPQHF.

The chain couples TRBV28 to TRBJ2-1; D is ambiguous. In germline, CDR1 is MDHEN, CDR2 SYDVKM. The CDR3 has 14 amino acids. V was shortened by 7 bases and J by 5 bases, with 15 bases between the two germline ends. CDR3: CASKERSPHNEQFF. The CDR3 nucleotides are TGTGCCAGCAAGGAAAGGTCACCTCACAATGAGCAGTTCTTC. Together with reference TRBV28 and TRBJ2-1, the CDR3 gives the full variable domain: DVKVTQSSRYLVKRTGEKVFLECVQDMDHENMFWYRQDPGLGLRLIYFSYDVKMKEKGDIPEGYSVSREKKERFSLILESASTNQTSMYLCASKERSPHNEQFFGPGTRLTVL.

This clonotype was detected only a few times. V and J are TRBV6-5 and TRBJ1-1; the D gene is possibly TRBD1 (5 bases). V was shortened by 0 bases and J by 4 bases, with 15 bases between the two germline ends. The CDR3 spans 16 residues. Germline V CDR1 and CDR2: MNHEY, SVGAGI. This CDR3 reads CASSYSGEGLTTEAFF. DNA of the CDR3: TGTGCCAGCAGTTACTCAGGGGAGGGTTTGACCACTGAAGCTTTCTTT.

The chain has TRBV28 and TRBJ2-2; the D is unclear. The V and J ends lost 3 bases and 7 bases respectively, with 9 bases between them. The CDR3 is 13 amino acids. Germline lookup yields CDR1 MDHEN and CDR2 SYDVKM. The CDR3 region has the DNA TGTGCCAGCAGTTTGCTCCTAGGCGGGGAGCTGTTTTTT. Encoded protein: CASSLLLGGELFF.

This clonotype has at least ten counts. V is TRBV5-6 and J is TRBJ1-2, with D unclear. CDR1 is SGHDT, CDR2 YYEEEE, per germline. Trimming left V 7 bases short and J 8 bases short, with 12 bases between. The CDR3 sequence is 11 residues long. The DNA for the CDR3 is TGTGCCAGCGGGAGGCGGGGAGGCTACACCTTC. This codes for CASGRRGGYTF.

The chain uses TRBV14 and TRBJ2-7; 10 positions match TRBD2. Near its end, the DNA agrees better with TRBJ2-1, so the J call may be wrong. The CDR3 is 16 residues long. Germline V gene sequence: CDR1 SGHDN, CDR2 FVKESK. CDR3 DNA: TGTGCCAGCAGCTCAGCGGGGGGGCGCTCCTACAATGAGCAGTTCTTC. Amino acids: CASSSAGGRSYNEQFF.

This clonotype was seen a single time. The chain employs TRBV9 and TRBJ1-1; the match to TRBD1 covers 8 bases. With V trimmed by 4 bases and J by 6 bases, 8 bases remained unmatched. Germline V lookup: CDR1 SGDLS, CDR2 YYNGEE. There are 14 residues in the CDR3. The DNA for the CDR3 is TGTGCCAGCAGCTTCGGACAGGGTCGGGCTGAAGCTTTCTTT. This sequence encodes CASSFGQGRAEAFF.

The V and J genes are TRBV6-4 and TRBJ1-1; unclear D gene. CDR1 is MRHNA, CDR2 SNTAGT, per germline. V lost 7 bases to trimming and J lost 3 bases, with 12 bases between them. CDR3 length: 13 residues. This CDR3 reads CASKESRYTEAFF. In DNA form, the CDR3 reads TGTGCCAGCAAAGAATCGCGATACACTGAAGCTTTCTTT.

In this sample, this clonotype turned up many times. CDR3 in amino acids: CASSEAGSNQPQHF. CDR3 bases: TGTGCCAGCAGTGAAGCCGGGAGCAATCAGCCCCAGCATTTT. The rearrangement uses TRBV2 and TRBJ1-5; unclear D gene. Germline lookup yields CDR1 SNHLY and CDR2 FYNNEI. The CDR3 covers 14 residues. V shed 0 bases and J shed 1 base, with 4 bases lying between them.